This T cell receptor (beta chain) was sequenced for a study of blood T cell repertoires in COVID-19. On the study more broadly: Sites in the United States, Italy and Spain provided acute and convalescent COVID-19 samples. T cells, B-cell-depleted T cells, or PBMCs supplied cDNA or gDNA.

Per the germline V gene, CDR1 is SGHNT and CDR2 is YENEEA. The CDR3 loop spans 13 amino acids. V shed 0 bases and J shed 4 bases, with 4 bases lying between them. Per the study methods: Estimated nucleated cell counts came from reference gene primer amplification. Sequenced by immunoSEQ multiplex PCR; TCRdb stores in-frame clones only, minus some. That table supplies the V and J calls and clone size; D and trimming were determined from the DNA. The sample includes 55,000 to 70,000 clones, around 90% of them seen just once. This sequence originates from a woman aged 18-29 years with acute or convalescent COVID-19. The rearrangement links TRBV11-3 to TRBJ2-1; D uncertain. Sample: peripheral blood. Here the CDR3 reads CASSLDEYNEQFF. The CDR3 bases are TGTGCCAGCAGCTTAGACGAGTACAATGAGCAGTTCTTC.